The present TCR beta chain was sequenced within a study of cytomegalovirus exposure and HLA in healthy donors. Germline V CDR1 and CDR2: MNHEY, SVGAGI. V was pared by 2 bases and J by 0 bases, with 5 bases between. The CDR3 spans 14 residues. Study-wide results and limits: An analysis that came later showed most CMV-associated TCR beta chains appearing HLA-restricted.

Concerning this clone itself: The antigen remains unidentified.

Primers included in the PCR were 60 Vbeta and 13 Jbeta primers. The table came from immunoSEQ multiplex PCR; TCRdb's copy has only in-frame clones and leaves some out. The repertoire holds approximately 120,000 clones, with about three quarters as singletons. Sequenced: PBMCs. This clonotype was sampled from a man aged 50 or older in good health and CMV-seronegative. V usage is TRBV6-5 and J usage is TRBJ1-3; D ambiguous. The CDR3 loop is CASSYKYSGNTIYF. Here the CDR3 DNA reads TGTGCCAGCAGTTACAAATACTCTGGAAACACCATATATTTT.